This T cell receptor (beta chain) was sequenced in a study of T cell repertoires in cytomegalovirus infection. Between the trimmed V and J ends, which lost 4 bases and 8 bases, there was a span of 11 bases. This CDR3 contains 12 residues. The V gene's germline CDR1 is SNHLY and CDR2 FYNNEI. Points from the study as a whole: The ex vivo response was dominated by HLA-C-restricted CMV-specific TCR beta clonotypes.

TCRdb processed the reads anew with MiXCR; each CDR3 protein has one entry. The sample has some 180,000 distinct CDR3 sequences, roughly a fifth seen once; the top ten hold roughly 2.9%. A word on this clonotype: Its antigen remains unidentified.

This clonotype was obtained from a human donor in good health (CMV status not recorded). Some clones in this sample may be carry-over from other donors' samples. The chain employs TRBV2 and TRBJ1-1; D is unclear. Sequencing used PBMCs. In DNA form, the CDR3 reads TGTGCCAGCAGTGCTGCCGGGGTAGAAGCTTTCTTT. It translates to CASSAAGVEAFF.